A selection of T cell receptor beta chains follows, all from one sample in a study of T-cell reconstitution after alpha-beta-depleted transplantation in children. MiXCR, applied by TCRdb to the PCR reads, yields one record per CDR3 protein. The sample lists hundreds of thousands of distinct CDR3 sequences; roughly 9% were seen once. The starting material was PBMCs from the stem cell graft donor, obtained from the stem cell graft. The receptors stem from a human donor who donated a stem cell graft to a child with acute lymphoblastic leukemia. Each CDR3 is given with its conserved first and last residue. A D gene is named only where the DNA matches it firmly. For some rows the clone size is stated as once, few or many, or as a class when expanded; others skip it.

D: NA
size: few
J: TRBJ2-1
V: TRBV7-2
DNA: TGTGCCAGCAGCCCATGGGCCTACAATGAGCAGTTCTTC
CDR3: CASSPWAYNEQFF

D: NA
size: few
J: TRBJ1-6
V: TRBV2
DNA: TGTGCCAGCAGCGCCACGGCCGGGGCTGGGGATTCACCCCTCCACTTT
CDR3: CASSATAGAGDSPLHF

D: NA
size: NA
J: TRBJ1-2
V: TRBV24-1
DNA: TGTGCCACCAGTGATGAAGGGACACCGTATGGCTACACCTTC
CDR3: CATSDEGTPYGYTF

D: NA
size: many
J: TRBJ1-2
V: TRBV5-1
DNA: TGCGCCAGCAGCTTGTCGATCTACGACTACAGGGTGTATGGCTACACCTTC
CDR3: CASSLSIYDYRVYGYTF

D: TRBD1
size: many
J: TRBJ1-1
V: TRBV3-1
DNA: TGTGCCAGCAGCCGAAGGACAGGGAAGGGGAACACTGAAGCTTTCTTT
CDR3: CASSRRTGKGNTEAFF

D: NA
size: many
J: TRBJ2-5
V: TRBV7-9
DNA: TGTGCCAGCAGCTCCCCGATTGGGTGGGGAGTCCAAGAGACCCAGTACTTC
CDR3: CASSSPIGWGVQETQYF

D: NA
size: few
J: TRBJ1-2
V: TRBV12-3/TRBV12-4
DNA: TGTGCCAGCAGTTTGAAGGGGAGGCCCTTAATCGATGGGGCAGAGTATGGCTACACCTTC
CDR3: CASSLKGRPLIDGAEYGYTF

D: NA
size: many
J: TRBJ2-3
V: TRBV4-3
DNA: TGCGCCAGCAGCCACTCCTTCACAGATACGCAGTATTTT
CDR3: CASSHSFTDTQYF

D: NA
size: few
J: TRBJ1-4
V: TRBV7-9
DNA: TGTGCCAGCAGCTTATCGCAGGAGAGTACTAATGAAAAACTGTTTTTT
CDR3: CASSLSQESTNEKLFF

D: NA
size: few
J: TRBJ1-1
V: TRBV10-3
DNA: TGTGCCATCAGTGAAAAGGTGGACAACACTGAAGCTTTCTTT
CDR3: CAISEKVDNTEAFF

D: TRBD1
size: many
J: TRBJ1-2
V: TRBV7-9
DNA: TGTGCCAGCAGCTCACAGGGGGTTAGCTATGGCTACACCTTC
CDR3: CASSSQGVSYGYTF

D: TRBD1
size: few
J: TRBJ2-1
V: TRBV7-2
DNA: TGTGCCAGCCAGACTCCCGGGACAGGCACCCCTGAGCAGTTCTTC
CDR3: CASQTPGTGTPEQFF

D: TRBD1
size: few
J: TRBJ1-2
V: TRBV4-2
DNA: TGTGCCAGCAGCCAAGGACAGGGGTATGGTGGCTACACCTTC
CDR3: CASSQGQGYGGYTF

D: TRBD1
size: many
J: TRBJ1-5
V: TRBV6-5
DNA: TGTGCCAGCAGTTACGTCTCAGGGGGCGATCAGCCCCAGCATTTT
CDR3: CASSYVSGGDQPQHF

D: TRBD2
size: many
J: TRBJ2-7
V: TRBV5-1
DNA: TGCGCCAGCAGCTTTTCTAGCGGGGGCTTCTCCTACGAGCAGTACTTC
CDR3: CASSFSSGGFSYEQYF

D: TRBD1
size: NA
J: TRBJ2-1
V: TRBV20-1
DNA: TGCAGTGCCTTAGACCCAGGGGGAAATGAGCAGTTCTTC
CDR3: CSALDPGGNEQFF

D: NA
size: NA
J: TRBJ1-5
V: TRBV2
DNA: TGTGCCAGCAGTGAAGGGGGGAATAGCAATCAGCCCCAGCATTTT
CDR3: CASSEGGNSNQPQHF

D: TRBD2
size: many
J: TRBJ2-3
V: TRBV20-1
DNA: TGCAGTGCCCTCGATACTAGCGGGGGGGCTGATACGCAGTATTTT
CDR3: CSALDTSGGADTQYF

D: NA
size: many
J: TRBJ2-3
V: TRBV10-3
DNA: TGTGCCATCACGGGGGTATCCACAGATACGCAGTATTTT
CDR3: CAITGVSTDTQYF

D: TRBD2
size: few
J: TRBJ2-3
V: TRBV27
DNA: TGTGCCAGCAGTTTACCAGCGGGGGGGGCCTCGGATACGCAGTATTTT
CDR3: CASSLPAGGASDTQYF

D: NA
size: many
J: TRBJ1-2
V: TRBV27
DNA: TGTGCCAGCAGTTTCAAGGGAATCTATGGCTACACCTTC
CDR3: CASSFKGIYGYTF

D: TRBD1
size: many
J: TRBJ2-2
V: TRBV20-1
DNA: TGCAGTGCTGTGGACAGGGCCAACACCGGGGAGCTGTTTTTT
CDR3: CSAVDRANTGELFF

D: NA
size: many
J: TRBJ2-5
V: TRBV15
DNA: TGTGCCACCAGCAGAGATACTAGTTCAGGGGAGGAGACCCAGTACTTC
CDR3: CATSRDTSSGEETQYF

D: TRBD1
size: NA
J: TRBJ2-7
V: TRBV6-1
DNA: TGTGCCTCGTCGGGGACAGGGTTGTCCGAGCAGTACTTC
CDR3: CASSGTGLSEQYF

D: TRBD1
size: few
J: TRBJ1-2
V: TRBV10-3
DNA: TGTGCCATCAGTGAGCCGGGACAGGGAGGCTATGGCTACACCTTC
CDR3: CAISEPGQGGYGYTF

D: TRBD1
size: many
J: TRBJ2-7
V: TRBV10-3
DNA: TGTGCCATCACCACGACAGGGGACGAGCAGTACTTC
CDR3: CAITTTGDEQYF

D: NA
size: NA
J: TRBJ1-6
V: TRBV20-1
DNA: TGCAGTGCTAGAGCAGGGGCGATTCGTAATTCACCCCTCCACTTT
CDR3: CSARAGAIRNSPLHF

D: NA
size: many
J: TRBJ2-3
V: TRBV5-5
DNA: TGTGCCAGCAGCTTGACGGGACAATCCACAGATACGCAGTATTTT
CDR3: CASSLTGQSTDTQYF

D: NA
size: NA
J: TRBJ1-1
V: TRBV29-1
DNA: TGCAGCGTTGATTGGGTTACTGAAGCTTTCTTT
CDR3: CSVDWVTEAFF

D: NA
size: many
J: TRBJ1-5
V: TRBV6-2/TRBV6-3
DNA: TGTGCCAGCAGTTATTCCGAACTTCCCCAGCATTTT
CDR3: CASSYSELPQHF

D: TRBD1
size: NA
J: TRBJ2-3
V: TRBV7-9
DNA: TGTGCCAGCGACAGGGGGCAAGGAGATACGCAGTATTTT
CDR3: CASDRGQGDTQYF

D: NA
size: few
J: TRBJ1-3
V: TRBV18
DNA: TGTGCCAGCTCAGCGGAGAGAGCCAGTTTCTCTGGAAACACCATATATTTT
CDR3: CASSAERASFSGNTIYF

D: NA
size: many
J: TRBJ2-1
V: TRBV10-1
DNA: TGCGCCAGCAGTGCAAACAGGGCAGCCTACAATGAGCAGTTCTTC
CDR3: CASSANRAAYNEQFF

D: NA
size: few
J: TRBJ2-3
V: TRBV5-1
DNA: TGCGCCAGCAGCTTGGGGGACTCCTACCGCACAGATACGCAGTATTTT
CDR3: CASSLGDSYRTDTQYF

D: TRBD1
size: NA
J: TRBJ2-5
V: TRBV5-1
DNA: TGCGCCAGCCTTGGAACAGGGGGCAAAACGAAGACCCAGTACTTC
CDR3: CASLGTGGKTKTQYF

D: TRBD1
size: few
J: TRBJ2-2
V: TRBV11-2
DNA: TGTGCCAGCAGCTTTCAACCGACAGGGGCTACCGGGGAGCTGTTTTTT
CDR3: CASSFQPTGATGELFF

D: TRBD1
size: many
J: TRBJ2-1
V: TRBV5-1
DNA: TGCGCCAGCAGCTTTATGCGCCGGGACAGCTCCTACAATGAGCAGTTCTTC
CDR3: CASSFMRRDSSYNEQFF